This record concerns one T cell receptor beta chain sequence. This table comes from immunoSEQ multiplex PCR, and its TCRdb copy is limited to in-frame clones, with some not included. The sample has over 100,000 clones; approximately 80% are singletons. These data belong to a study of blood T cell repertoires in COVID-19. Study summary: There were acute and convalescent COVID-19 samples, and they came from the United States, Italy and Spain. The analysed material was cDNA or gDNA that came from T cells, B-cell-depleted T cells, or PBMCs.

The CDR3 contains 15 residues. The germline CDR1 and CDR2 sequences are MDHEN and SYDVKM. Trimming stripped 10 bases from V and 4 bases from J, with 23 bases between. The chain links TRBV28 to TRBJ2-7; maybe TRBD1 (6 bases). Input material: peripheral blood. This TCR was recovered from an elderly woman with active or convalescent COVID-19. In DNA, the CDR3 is TGTGCCACCTATAGACAGGCTGGAGGACGGTACGAGCAGTACTTC. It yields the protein CATYRQAGGRYEQYF.